This T cell receptor beta chain was sequenced for a study of blood T cell repertoires in COVID-19. Study background: Samples taken during acute and convalescent COVID-19 were collected in the United States, Italy and Spain. PBMCs, B-cell-depleted T cells, or T cells provided the cDNA or gDNA that made up the material.

TCRdb's copy holds only in-frame clones and misses some; the assay was immunoSEQ multiplex PCR. Here the sample spans approximately 74,000 clones, approximately 90% being singletons. Germline CDR1 and CDR2: MDHEN and SYDVKM. This CDR3 is 15 amino acids long. Trimming took 2 bases from V and 6 from J; bases not matched to a gene: 3. This chain connects TRBV28 to TRBJ2-1, with TRBD1 matching over 11 bases. The sample comprised peripheral blood. The sequence was collected from a woman aged 60-70 years with active COVID-19. The CDR3 DNA reads as TGTGCCAGCAGTTTAGCCGGGACAGGGGGCAATGAGCAGTTCTTC. Its translation: CASSLAGTGGNEQFF.